This entry concerns a single T cell receptor (beta chain). Its matching antigen is unknown. Measured with immunoSEQ multiplex PCR; TCRdb has only the in-frame clones, and not every one. This sample has about a million clones, with around 77% found just once. Each sample came from a Caucasian adult donor living in Nashville, Tennessee. The CDR3 has 12 residues. Germline values: CDR1 PRHDT, CDR2 FYEKMQ (reference sequence). The V gene lost 7 bases and the J gene lost 7 bases, with 13 bases spanning the gap. This specimen belongs to a study of shared clonotypes between healthy human individuals. Study-wide points: The researchers took only blood, and tissue repertoires probably look different. When naive CD4 clonotypes were compared across several donors, 4% to 5.5% were shared.

The sequence came from a young man in good health. Some clones in this sample may be carry-over from other donors' samples. Sequenced input: memory CD4+ T cells from PBMCs. Subset in this sample: CD45RA-negative fraction. This rearrangement joins TRBV13 to TRBJ2-5; either TRBD1 or TRBD2 may supply D (5 bases each). The CDR3 DNA follows: TGTGCCAGCACCCGAGAGAGGGGGACCCAGTACTTC. It codes for CASTRERGTQYF.